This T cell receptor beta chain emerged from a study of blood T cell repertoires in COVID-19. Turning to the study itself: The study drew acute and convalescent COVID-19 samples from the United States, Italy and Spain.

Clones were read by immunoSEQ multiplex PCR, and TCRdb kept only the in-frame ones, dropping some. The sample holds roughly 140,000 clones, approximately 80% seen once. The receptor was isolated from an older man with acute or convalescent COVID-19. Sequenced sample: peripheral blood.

The CDR3 loop reads CASSLNADSGNTIYF. The CDR3 nucleotides are TGTGCCAGCAGCTTAAACGCAGACTCTGGAAACACCATATATTTT. The rearrangement links TRBV7-3 to TRBJ1-3; no clear D gene. Trimming removed 1 base at V and 0 bases at J, with 7 bases between. Germline assignment: CDR1 SGHTA and CDR2 FQGTGA. The CDR3 totals 15 residues.